This TCR beta chain derives from a study of cytomegalovirus exposure and HLA in healthy donors. Study overall: Genetic ancestry analysis placed under 90% of the 398 donors that were genotyped in the Caucasian-associated cluster.

The germline gives CDR1 SGHRS, CDR2 YFSETQ. V dropped 4 bases and J dropped 1 base, with 14 bases sitting between them. The CDR3 covers 16 residues. Study outcomes and limitations: The study recorded 150 to 200 TCR beta chains that were cytomegalovirus-associated. Serostatus for CMV was the only available immune exposure information. On later analysis, the bulk of CMV-associated TCR beta chains appeared to be HLA-restricted.

About this clone: Its target is unknown.

In the PCR, 60 Vbeta and 13 Jbeta primers were used. TCRdb's copy holds only in-frame clones and misses some; the assay was immunoSEQ multiplex PCR. This table has approximately 130,000 clones, 75% to 85% appearing once. The gene calls are TRBV5-1 and TRBJ2-2; tentatively, D is TRBD1 (5 bases). This TCR was sampled from a woman between 40 and 55 years old in good health and CMV-seronegative. Sample: PBMCs. CDR3 sequence (DNA): TGCGCCAGCAGCCTGGATGGGCAGGGGAACACCGGGGAGCTGTTTTTT. Its protein is CASSLDGQGNTGELFF.